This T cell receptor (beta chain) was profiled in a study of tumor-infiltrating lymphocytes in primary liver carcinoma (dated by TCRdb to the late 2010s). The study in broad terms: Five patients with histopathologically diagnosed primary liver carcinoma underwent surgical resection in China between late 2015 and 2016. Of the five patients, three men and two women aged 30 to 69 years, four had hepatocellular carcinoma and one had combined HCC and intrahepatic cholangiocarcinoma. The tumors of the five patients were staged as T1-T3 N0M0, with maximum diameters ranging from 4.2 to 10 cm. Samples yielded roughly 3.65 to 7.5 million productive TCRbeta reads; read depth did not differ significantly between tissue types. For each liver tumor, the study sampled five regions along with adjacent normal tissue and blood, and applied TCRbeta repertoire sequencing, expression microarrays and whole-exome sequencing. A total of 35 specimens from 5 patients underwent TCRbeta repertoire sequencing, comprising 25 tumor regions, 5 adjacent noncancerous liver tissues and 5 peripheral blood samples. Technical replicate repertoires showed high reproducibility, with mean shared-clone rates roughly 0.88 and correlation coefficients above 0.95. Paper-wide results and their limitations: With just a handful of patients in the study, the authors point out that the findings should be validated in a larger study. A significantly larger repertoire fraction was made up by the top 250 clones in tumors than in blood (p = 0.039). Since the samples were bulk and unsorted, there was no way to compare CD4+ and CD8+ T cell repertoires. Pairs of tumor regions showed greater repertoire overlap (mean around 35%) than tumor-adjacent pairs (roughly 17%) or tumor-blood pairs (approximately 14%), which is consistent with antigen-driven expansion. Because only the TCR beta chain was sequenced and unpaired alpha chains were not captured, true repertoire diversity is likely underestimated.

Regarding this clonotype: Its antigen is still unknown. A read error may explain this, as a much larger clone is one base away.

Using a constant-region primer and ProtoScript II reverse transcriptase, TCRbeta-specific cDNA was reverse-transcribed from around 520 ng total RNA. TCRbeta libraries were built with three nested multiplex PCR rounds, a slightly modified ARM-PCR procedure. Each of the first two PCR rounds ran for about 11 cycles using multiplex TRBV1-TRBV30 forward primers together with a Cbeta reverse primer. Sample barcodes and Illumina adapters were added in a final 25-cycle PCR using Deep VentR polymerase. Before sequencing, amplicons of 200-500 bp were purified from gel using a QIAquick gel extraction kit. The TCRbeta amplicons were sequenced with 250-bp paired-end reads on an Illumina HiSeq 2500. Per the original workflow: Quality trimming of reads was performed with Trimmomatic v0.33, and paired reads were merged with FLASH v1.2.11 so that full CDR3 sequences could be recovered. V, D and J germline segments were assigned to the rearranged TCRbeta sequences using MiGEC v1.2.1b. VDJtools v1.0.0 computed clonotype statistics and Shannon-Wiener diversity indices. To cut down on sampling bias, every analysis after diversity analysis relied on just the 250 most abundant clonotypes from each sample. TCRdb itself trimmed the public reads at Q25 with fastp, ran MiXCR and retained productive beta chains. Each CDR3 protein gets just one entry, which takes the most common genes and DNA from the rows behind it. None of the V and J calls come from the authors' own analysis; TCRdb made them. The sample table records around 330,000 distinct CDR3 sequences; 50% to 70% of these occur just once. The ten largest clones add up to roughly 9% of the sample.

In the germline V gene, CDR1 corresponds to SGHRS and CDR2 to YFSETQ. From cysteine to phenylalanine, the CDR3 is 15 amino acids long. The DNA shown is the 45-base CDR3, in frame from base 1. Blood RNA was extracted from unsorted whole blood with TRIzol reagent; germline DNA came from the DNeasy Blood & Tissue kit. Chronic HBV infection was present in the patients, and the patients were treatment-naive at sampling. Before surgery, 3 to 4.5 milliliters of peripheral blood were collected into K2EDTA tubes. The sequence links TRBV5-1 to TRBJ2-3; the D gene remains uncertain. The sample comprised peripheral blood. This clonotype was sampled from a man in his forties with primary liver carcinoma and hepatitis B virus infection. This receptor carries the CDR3 CASSFAGSPTDTRYF. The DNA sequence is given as TGCGCCAGCAGCTTTGCCGGGTCCCCCACAGATACGCGGTATTTT.